The source of this T cell receptor (beta chain) is a study of PD-1 blockade in classical Hodgkin lymphoma. This table comes from immunoSEQ multiplex PCR, and its TCRdb copy is limited to in-frame clones, with some not included. The table has fewer than 4,000 clones, more than 80% seen once. Regarding the study as a whole: Lower baseline TCR diversity marked trial partial responders and progressors.

Time point noted: cycle 4 day 1 (C4D1), after five to seven weeks of nivolumab. The patients all showed relapse after autologous stem cell transplantation, while their brentuximab vedotin exposure varied. It was by magnetic negative selection that CD8+ T cells were isolated from thawed PBMCs. A note on this clone: As yet, its antigen is unknown.

Germline V gene data show CDR1 as MNHEY and CDR2 as SMNVEV (reference sequence). Unmatched junction bases numbered 8, after V lost 0 bases and J lost 10 bases. The CDR3 contains 15 residues. The sequence came from a human donor with classical Hodgkin lymphoma. The chain employs TRBV27 and TRBJ2-7, with TRBD1 matching 11 bases. This specimen consisted of CD8+ T cells from blood, obtained before the fourth cycle of nivolumab. The CDR3 reads CASSLSGGTGGPQYF. In nucleotides, the CDR3 is TGTGCCAGCAGTTTATCGGGGGGGACAGGGGGACCTCAGTACTTC.